One sample yielded the 4 T cell receptor beta chains listed below, sequenced in a study of CD8+CD57+ T cells in acquired aplastic anemia. All sequencing subjects had displayed CD8+CD57+ cell expansion on flow cytometry. TCR beta VDJ and CDR3 were profiled, and genomic DNA was the template. TCRdb reprocessed the reads via MiXCR and lists one record per CDR3 protein. The table shows about 120,000 distinct CDR3 sequences, with roughly 55% occurring only once. Sample: sorted CD4+, CD8+, or CD8+CD57+ T cells (not recorded which) from PBMCs. These TCRs come from a human donor with aplastic anemia.

The rearrangement joins TRBV30 to TRBJ2-2; D possibly corresponds to TRBD1 (6 bases). Trimming pared 3 bases from V and 5 bases from J, leaving 13 bases between. The length of the CDR3 is 14 residues. Germline CDR1 GTSNPN, CDR2 SVGIG (reference sequence). The CDR3 DNA reads TGTGCCTGGAGCGCGGGCCAGGGGACCGGGGAGCTGTTTTTT. Protein: CAWSAGQGTGELFF. Filled out from reference TRBV30 and TRBJ2-2, the complete variable domain reads SQTIHQWPATLVQPVGSPLSLECTVEGTSNPNLYWYRQAAGRGLQLLFYSVGIGQISSEVPQNLSASRPQDRQFILSSKKLLLSDSGFYLCAWSAGQGTGELFFGEGSRLTVL.

This clonotype was counted ten times or more. The chain recombines TRBV2 with TRBJ1-5; 8 nucleotides match TRBD1. Germline values: CDR1 SNHLY, CDR2 FYNNEI. The CDR3 runs 16 residues. With 4 bases clipped from V and 6 bases from J, the junction kept 11 bases outside the gene matches. The DNA of the CDR3 is TGTGCCAGCAGTGGTGGTCTGGACAGGGAGAGTCAGCCCCAGCATTTT. This sequence encodes CASSGGLDRESQPQHF. The full variable domain, completed using reference TRBV2 and TRBJ1-5, is EPEVTQTPSHQVTQMGQEVILRCVPISNHLYFYWYRQILGQKVEFLVSFYNNEISEKSEIFDDQFSVERPDGSNFTLKIRSTKLEDSAMYFCASSGGLDRESQPQHFGDGTRLSIL.

This chain links TRBV2 with TRBJ1-5, with 7 bases identical to TRBD1. This CDR3 is built from 15 residues. The germline V gene has CDR1 SNHLY and CDR2 FYNNEI. Trimming cost V 6 bases and J 0 bases; bases outside gene matches: 5. Here the CDR3 DNA reads TGTGCCAGCAGGGACAGGCCAGATAGCAATCAGCCCCAGCATTTT. Translation gives CASRDRPDSNQPQHF. The full variable domain, its missing parts supplied by reference TRBV2 and TRBJ1-5, is EPEVTQTPSHQVTQMGQEVILRCVPISNHLYFYWYRQILGQKVEFLVSFYNNEISEKSEIFDDQFSVERPDGSNFTLKIRSTKLEDSAMYFCASRDRPDSNQPQHFGDGTRLSIL.

V gene TRBV19 combines with J gene TRBJ2-2, with D maybe TRBD1 (6 bases). V lost 10 bases and J lost 1, with 13 bases in between. This CDR3 contains 14 residues. The germline gives CDR1 LNHDA, CDR2 SQIVND (reference sequence). The CDR3 sequence is CATSGAENTGELFF. As DNA, the CDR3 is TGTGCCACCTCAGGGGCCGAGAACACCGGGGAGCTGTTTTTT.